The next 14 T cell receptor beta chains were all read from a single sample in a study of human T cells and chemical hapten exposure. TCRdb analysed the RACE reads with MiXCR anew, one entry per CDR3 protein. The sample comprises approximately 84,000 distinct CDR3 sequences, more than 9% of which are singletons, and 1.6% rests with the top ten. Time point indicated: patch test 2, 6 weeks after DPC sensitization. Noted treatment: therapeutic diphenylcyclopropenone sensitization with weekly scalp DPC. This sample comprised whole blood, obtained in connection with sensitization to the hapten diphenylcyclopropenone (DPC). These receptors were taken from a man younger than 35 with alopecia areata. Some clones in this sample may be carry-over from other donors' samples.

At least ten counts were recorded for this clonotype. In DNA form, the CDR3 reads TGTGCCAGCAGCGCGAGCGGGGGTATTTCCTACGAGCAGTACTTC. Translated, it gives CASSASGGISYEQYF. V is TRBV7-6 and J is TRBJ2-7; 8 bases align to TRBD2. Germline V lookup: CDR1 SGHVS, CDR2 FNYEAQ. V dropped 5 bases and J dropped 1; count of bases not matched to a gene: 7. The CDR3 loop spans 15 amino acids.

V and J are TRBV5-1 and TRBJ1-2; D is unclear. The germline CDR1 and CDR2 sequences are SGHRS and YFSETQ. This CDR3 region has 14 residues. V lost 5 bases to trimming and J lost 8 bases, with 19 bases between them. CDR3 residues: CASSDQPAASGYTF. In DNA form, the CDR3 reads TGCGCCAGCAGTGACCAGCCGGCGGCCAGCGGCTACACCTTC.

This clonotype was detected many times. The chain uses TRBV29-1 and TRBJ1-2, with D perhaps matching TRBD1 (6 bases). Germline assignment: CDR1 SQVTM and CDR2 ANQGSEA. V lost 0 bases, J lost 7 bases, and 12 bases lay in between. The CDR3 covers 13 residues. The CDR3 bases are TGCAGCGTTGAAGATCAGGGGTCGTCTGGCTACACCTTC. Translated, it gives CSVEDQGSSGYTF.

The V and J genes are TRBV2 and TRBJ1-2; D is uncertain. This CDR3 is 14 amino acids long. Germline lookup yields CDR1 SNHLY and CDR2 FYNNEI. V shed 1 base and J shed 7 bases, with 13 bases lying between them. CDR3 nucleotide sequence: TGTGCCAGCAGTGAAGGGGGATTCCCCACTGGCTACACCTTC. Its protein is CASSEGGFPTGYTF.

The chain carries TRBV29-1 and TRBJ2-3; TRBD2 matches 10 bases. The trim removed 5 bases at V and 0 bases at J, leaving 5 bases unmatched. Germline CDR1 reads SQVTM; CDR2 reads ANQGSEA. The CDR3 length is 15 residues. The CDR3 coding sequence is TGCAGCGTTCTTAGTAGCGGGGGGAGCACAGATACGCAGTATTTT. It yields the protein CSVLSSGGSTDTQYF.

This clonotype was recorded at least ten times. The chain couples TRBV5-6 to TRBJ1-4, with TRBD1 as a possible D gene (6 bases). Looked up from germline, CDR1 is SGHDT and CDR2 is YYEEEE. V was clipped by 4 bases and J by 7 bases, with 20 bases between them. The CDR3 covers 16 residues. The CDR3 spells CASSPIGGKDPEKLFF. Written as DNA, the CDR3 is TGTGCCAGCAGCCCCATTGGGGGCAAAGACCCTGAAAAACTGTTTTTT.

Only a few counts were recorded for this clonotype. In DNA, the CDR3 is TGTGCCACCAGTGTTCGTTCCGGGGAGCTGTTTTTT. This translates into CATSVRSGELFF. The rearrangement joins TRBV24-1 to TRBJ2-2; D unresolved. Germline CDR1 reads KGHDR; CDR2 reads SFDVKD. CDR3 length: 12 residues. V was cut by 5 bases and J by 6 bases, with 6 bases left in between.

There are a few counts of this clonotype. The chain uses TRBV7-3 and TRBJ2-1; 9 bases are a match to TRBD1. V trimming: 5 bases; J trimming: 4 bases; junction bases outside the gene matches: 6. Germline CDR1 SGHTA, CDR2 FQGTGA. This CDR3 has 15 amino acids. The CDR3 here is CASSQGTGLYNEQFF. The CDR3 DNA is TGTGCCAGCAGCCAAGGGACAGGGCTGTACAATGAGCAGTTCTTC.

At least ten counts were recorded for this clonotype. The J gene is TRBJ1-1, the V gene TRBV28; the D gene is possibly TRBD1 (6 bases). V lost 4 bases and J lost 6, with 9 bases in between. The germline V gene has CDR1 MDHEN and CDR2 SYDVKM. The CDR3 spans 12 residues. DNA for the CDR3: TGTGCCAGCAGTTCCAGGACAGCTGAAGCTTTCTTT. Translated, it gives CASSSRTAEAFF.

The table lists this clonotype with a few counts. The J gene is TRBJ1-5, the V gene TRBV9, with D uncertain. CDR3 length equals 14 residues. Germline CDR1 reads SGDLS; CDR2 reads YYNGEE. V lost 2 bases to trimming and J lost 6 bases, with 12 bases between them. The CDR3 coding sequence is TGTGCCAGCAGCGTCTCGGCAGATGCTCAGCCCCAGCATTTT. Encoded protein: CASSVSADAQPQHF.

This clonotype was detected a few times. The V and J genes are TRBV4-2 and TRBJ1-5, with D possibly being TRBD1 (6 bases). Trimming took 4 bases from V and 4 from J, leaving 14 bases between them. CDR1 and CDR2 from the germline V gene are LGHNA and YNFKEQ. This CDR3 contains 15 residues. The CDR3 DNA is TGTGCCAGCAGCCTATACTCGACAGGTAATCAGCCCCAGCATTTT. It yields the protein CASSLYSTGNQPQHF.

The chain recombines TRBV11-3 with TRBJ2-4, with a tentative D call TRBD1 (5 bases). This CDR3 has 15 amino acids. The V gene lost 3 bases and the J gene lost 8 bases, with 17 bases spanning the gap. CDR1 SGHNT and CDR2 YENEEA come from the germline V gene. CDR3 residues: CASSFSSRFRDIQYF. The CDR3 nucleotides read TGTGCCAGCAGCTTTTCCTCCAGATTCAGGGACATTCAGTACTTC.

This clonotype has a handful of counts. The chain combines TRBV18 with TRBJ1-1; a weak D match, TRBD1 (5 bases). CDR3 length: 16 amino acids. Germline V gives CDR1 KGHSH, CDR2 LQKENI. Trimming stripped 2 bases from V and 2 bases from J, with 15 bases between. In DNA form, the CDR3 reads TGTGCCAGCTCACCAAAGGCTCAGGGACTTAACACTGAAGCTTTCTTT. As protein: CASSPKAQGLNTEAFF.

This clonotype has ten or more counts. J is TRBJ1-2 and V is TRBV5-1; no clear D gene. The CDR3 loop spans 16 amino acids. Per germline, CDR1 SGHRS and CDR2 YFSETQ. Between the trimmed V and J ends, which lost 0 bases and 0 bases, there was a span of 12 bases. For the CDR3, the DNA is TGCGCCAGCAGCTTGGATAGGGCCAGAACTAACTATGGCTACACCTTC. Residues: CASSLDRARTNYGYTF. The whole variable domain, filled in from reference TRBV5-1 and TRBJ1-2, reads KAGVTQTPRYLIKTRGQQVTLSCSPISGHRSVSWYQQTPGQGLQFLFEYFSETQRNKGNFPGRFSGRQFSNSRSEMNVSTLELGDSALYLCASSLDRARTNYGYTFGSGTRLTVV.